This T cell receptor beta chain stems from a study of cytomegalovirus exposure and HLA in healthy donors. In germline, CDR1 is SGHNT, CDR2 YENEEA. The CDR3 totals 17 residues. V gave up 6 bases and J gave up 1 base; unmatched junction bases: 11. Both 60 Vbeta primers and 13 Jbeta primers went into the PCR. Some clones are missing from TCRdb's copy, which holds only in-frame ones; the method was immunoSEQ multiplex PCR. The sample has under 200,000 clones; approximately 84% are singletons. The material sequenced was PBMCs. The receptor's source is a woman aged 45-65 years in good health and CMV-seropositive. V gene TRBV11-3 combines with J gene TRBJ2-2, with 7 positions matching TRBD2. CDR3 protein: CASRDHGWGGNTGELFF. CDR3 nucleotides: TGTGCCAGCAGAGACCACGGGTGGGGGGGGAACACCGGGGAGCTGTTTTTT.